The clone carrying this T cell receptor beta chain has a handful of counts. Its target is unknown. Primers used in a second PCR of roughly 6 to 11 cycles were a sample-barcoded 5' primer and a J-beta primer mix. Every sample produced at least 3 million CDR3-containing paired-end reads. In TCRdb, the 5' RACE reads were re-called with MiXCR into one record per CDR3 protein. Of about 1.8 million distinct CDR3 sequences detected, about 49% appear once; the ten largest clones hold around 2.1%. Every donor contributed approximately 10 milliliters of peripheral blood by blood draw. The data originate from a study of blood T cells in healthy people across ages. Findings and limits, study-wide: Naive T cell percentage strongly correlated with TCR beta diversity.

The V gene's germline CDR1 is SEHNR and CDR2 FQNEAQ (reference sequence). V shed 5 bases and J 9 bases; nucleotides not matched to a gene: 10. CDR3 size: 14 residues. The source material was blood. The chain couples TRBV7-9 to TRBJ2-1; 7 bases fit TRBD1. The TCR was taken from a woman between 35 and 50 years old in good health. Here the CDR3 DNA reads TGTGCCAGCAGCAGAATGACAGGGACGAGTGAGCAGTTCTTC. Its protein product is CASSRMTGTSEQFF.